One and the same sample provided the 4 T cell receptor beta chains below, sequenced in a study of cytomegalovirus exposure and HLA in healthy donors. 13 Jbeta primers and 60 Vbeta primers were used for the PCR. This table comes from immunoSEQ multiplex PCR, and its TCRdb copy is limited to in-frame clones, with some not included. The profile shows around 52,000 clones, about 79% of them singletons. Sequenced input: PBMCs. Receptors originate from a man between 35 and 55 years old in good health and CMV-seronegative.

The J gene is TRBJ2-2, the V gene TRBV30; TRBD1 agrees at 9 bases. V dropped 3 bases and J dropped 5; count of bases not matched to a gene: 1. The CDR3 is 13 amino acids. Germline loops: CDR1 GTSNPN, CDR2 SVGIG (reference sequence). CDR3 in DNA: TGTGCCTGGAGGGACAGGGGTACCGGGGAGCTGTTTTTT. Amino acids: CAWRDRGTGELFF.

This chain uses TRBV21-1 with TRBJ2-5; the table's D gene call, TRBD1, was not cross checked with the DNA. TRBV21-1 is designated a pseudogene. This CDR3 has 17 amino acids. The CDR3 DNA sequence: TGTGCCAGCAGCAAAGAGGACAGGGGACTTACACGGGAGACCCAGTACTTC. This gives the protein CASSKEDRGLTRETQYF.

The chain carries TRBV5-4 and TRBJ1-2, with 7 bases that match TRBD1. The CDR3 has 17 residues. The germline gives CDR1 SGHNT, CDR2 YYREEE (reference sequence). The V gene end was trimmed by 0 bases and the J gene end by 6 bases; junction bases not matched to a gene: 14. Written as DNA, the CDR3 is TGTGCCAGCAGCTTGGAGCACTCGGCGGACAGGTTCCATGGCTACACCTTC. Translating gives CASSLEHSADRFHGYTF.

In nucleotides, the CDR3 is TGTGCCAGCAGCCTAAGGACAGTCACTAGCACAGATACGCAGTATTTT. This sequence encodes CASSLRTVTSTDTQYF. The chain is built from TRBV7-2 and TRBJ2-3, with D tentatively TRBD1 (6 bases). The germline V gene has CDR1 SGHTA and CDR2 FQGNSA. This CDR3 is built from 16 residues. The ends were cut back, 5 bases at V and 0 bases at J, with 15 bases in the middle.